The clone carrying this TCR beta chain was counted a single time. Original processing notes: Amplifying reference gene primers gave estimates of nucleated cell counts. The repertoire was sequenced with immunoSEQ multiplex PCR; TCRdb's copy has only in-frame clones and lacks some. From that table come the V and J calls and clone size; the DNA was used to work out D and trimming. The sample holds around 200,000 clones, less than 85% seen once. This sample stems from a study of blood T cell repertoires in COVID-19. Study background: Sources were T cells, B-cell-depleted T cells, or PBMCs; the material itself was cDNA or gDNA.

Looked up from germline, CDR1 is MGHRA and CDR2 is YSYEKL. V gave up 2 bases and J gave up 3 bases; unmatched junction bases: 11. This CDR3 contains 17 residues. Material for sequencing was peripheral blood. This chain uses TRBV4-1 with TRBJ2-3, with 7 bases fitting TRBD2. The source of this sequence is a man over 45 who had recovered from COVID-19. DNA for the CDR3: TGCGCCAGCAGCCAAACCGGGAGGCCCTCAGGAACAGATACGCAGTATTTT. This codes for CASSQTGRPSGTDTQYF.